One sample yielded the 17 T cell receptor beta chains listed below, sequenced in a study of OX40 agonist ivuxolimab in advanced cancers. Produced via immunoSEQ multiplex PCR; TCRdb's table is partial and in-frame only. This sample carries tens of thousands of clones, just over 85% of them seen once, and the ten largest clones take approximately 2%. Source: CD4+ or CD8+ T cells sorted from blood, taken in a trial of the OX40 agonist ivuxolimab. Every receptor here comes from an adult with an advanced solid tumor such as melanoma, head and neck, liver or kidney cancer.

The chain employs TRBV7-2 and TRBJ2-1; D unresolved. Germline values: CDR1 SGHTA, CDR2 FQGNSA. The CDR3 has 14 amino acids. The V end lost 5 bases, the J end lost 6 bases, and 14 bases lay between the germline ends. CDR3 in amino acids: CASSAVSAGNEQFF. CDR3 bases: TGTGCCAGCAGCGCCGTTTCCGCCGGCAATGAGCAGTTCTTC.

The rearrangement uses TRBV6-1 and TRBJ1-6; 7 bases agree with TRBD1. The CDR3 consists of 18 residues. Germline V gene data show CDR1 as MNHNS and CDR2 as SASEGT. V lost 3 bases, J lost 7 bases, and 15 bases stayed unmatched. This chain's CDR3 is CASSEPIGGLTINSPLHF. CDR3 DNA: TGTGCCAGCAGTGAGCCAATAGGGGGCCTAACGATAAATTCACCCCTCCACTTT.

The chain employs TRBV27 and TRBJ2-5; D might be TRBD2 (6 bases). The V gene lost 2 bases and the J gene lost 5 bases, with 12 bases spanning the gap. The CDR3 has 14 amino acids. The germline gives CDR1 MNHEY, CDR2 SMNVEV (reference sequence). The CDR3 spells CASSLRRGGETQYF. The CDR3, as DNA: TGTGCCAGCAGTTTAAGGCGGGGCGGGGAGACCCAGTACTTC.

With respect to this clone: At one of its ends the junction is not consistent with the germline gene, which may arise from a read error. The J gene is TRBJ2-3, the V gene TRBV29-1; D unclear. The CDR3 totals 13 residues. Germline lookup yields CDR1 SQVTM and CDR2 ANQGSEA. The CDR3 protein is CSVEVVGTDTQYF. CDR3 coding DNA: TGCAGCGTTGAGGTGGTGGGCACGGATACGCAGTATTTT.

V gene TRBV7-9 combines with J gene TRBJ2-7; 7 bases map to TRBD1. The J segment lost 7 bases and the V segment lost 5 bases, leaving 11 bases of the junction unmatched. Looked up from germline, CDR1 is SEHNR and CDR2 is FQNEAQ (reference sequence). The CDR3 is 14 amino acids. CDR3 nucleotide sequence: TGTGCCAGCAGCGCCCGGACAGGCCGGGGAGAGCAGTACTTC. Protein sequence: CASSARTGRGEQYF.

The V gene is TRBV5-6, the J gene TRBJ2-7; a possible D gene is TRBD2 (6 bases). The CDR3 is 14 residues long. Germline V lookup: CDR1 SGHDT, CDR2 YYEEEE. Between the trimmed V and J ends, which lost 4 bases and 4 bases, there was a span of 15 bases. This CDR3 reads CASSPRDGNYEQYF. The CDR3 nucleotides read TGTGCCAGCAGCCCGCGGGATGGTAATTACGAGCAGTACTTC.

The chain links TRBV2 to TRBJ2-1; D may match TRBD1 or TRBD2 (6 bases each). The CDR3 loop spans 14 amino acids. CDR1 and CDR2 (germline): SNHLY, FYNNEI. Trimming left V 2 bases short and J 9 bases short, with 14 bases between. The DNA for the CDR3 is TGTGCCAGCAGTGAATTTATGGGGGGCAGTGAGCAGTTCTTC. It specifies CASSEFMGGSEQFF.

The chain carries TRBV5-4 and TRBJ1-1; 8 bases agree with TRBD1. The V gene's germline CDR1 is SGHNT and CDR2 YYREEE (reference sequence). Germline trimming cut 4 bases from V and 3 bases from J; bases unmatched to any gene: 5. The CDR3 has 14 residues. The CDR3 spells CASSQGQGDTEAFF. CDR3 in DNA: TGTGCCAGCAGCCAAGGACAGGGAGACACTGAAGCTTTCTTT.

The chain couples TRBV2 to TRBJ1-5; D might be TRBD1 (6 bases). This CDR3 spans 13 amino acids. Germline V gene lookup returns CDR1 SNHLY and CDR2 FYNNEI. V lost 8 bases and J 1 base, leaving 9 bases between the germline ends. The CDR3, as DNA: TGTGCCAGCGCAGGGGACAGCAATCAGCCCCAGCATTTT. Amino acid sequence: CASAGDSNQPQHF.

This rearrangement joins TRBV6-1 to TRBJ2-2; D gene ambiguous. V gave up 7 bases and J gave up 3 bases, with 15 bases separating them. The CDR3 has 15 amino acids. The germline gives CDR1 MNHNS, CDR2 SASEGT. CDR3 sequence (DNA): TGTGCCAGCACCCCCGTAGGCAGCCACACCGGGGAGCTGTTTTTT. Translated: CASTPVGSHTGELFF.

V is TRBV5-4 and J is TRBJ2-7; tentatively, D is TRBD2 (6 bases). The V end lost 4 bases, the J end lost 5 bases, and 16 bases lay between the germline ends. CDR3 size: 14 residues. Per germline, CDR1 SGHNT and CDR2 YYREEE (reference sequence). The CDR3 DNA sequence: TGTGCCAGCAGCGCCTGGAGGGGAAGGGACGAGCAGTACTTC. This sequence encodes CASSAWRGRDEQYF.

The V call is TRBV28, the J call TRBJ1-2, with D tentatively TRBD1 (5 bases). Per the germline V gene, CDR1 is MDHEN and CDR2 is SYDVKM. V gave up 7 bases and J gave up 6 bases, with 12 bases separating them. The CDR3 extends over 12 amino acids. In DNA form, the CDR3 reads TGTGCCAGCACAGGGTATCGTGATGGCTACACCTTC. Translation gives CASTGYRDGYTF.

The J gene is TRBJ2-7, the V gene TRBV7-9, with D tentatively TRBD2 (8 bases). The CDR3 has 18 residues. From germline, CDR1 is SEHNR and CDR2 FQNEAQ (reference sequence). V gave up 1 base and J gave up 0 bases, with 19 bases separating them. The chain's CDR3 is CASSLGTSGGGLSYEQYF. DNA of the CDR3: TGTGCCAGCAGCTTAGGCACTTCGGGAGGGGGCCTCTCCTACGAGCAGTACTTC.

The V gene is TRBV11-2, the J gene TRBJ2-7; D perhaps matches TRBD1 (5 bases). The CDR3 length is 15 residues. V shed 0 bases and J shed 2 bases, with 11 bases lying between them. In germline, CDR1 is SGHAT, CDR2 FQNNGV. The CDR3 sequence: CASSLEGETTYEQYF. The CDR3 DNA reads TGTGCCAGCAGCTTAGAAGGGGAAACAACCTACGAGCAGTACTTC.

The chain links TRBV19 to TRBJ2-7; the match to TRBD1 covers 8 bases. CDR1 LNHDA and CDR2 SQIVND come from the germline V gene (reference sequence). The CDR3 consists of 16 residues. With 5 bases clipped from V and 2 bases from J, the junction kept 11 bases outside the gene matches. CDR3 DNA sequence: TGTGCCAGTAGTTCCCGACAGGGGACCTCTACCTACGAGCAGTACTTC. Its translation is CASSSRQGTSTYEQYF. Full variable domain (missing parts from reference TRBV19 and TRBJ2-7): DGGITQSPKYLFRKEGQNVTLSCEQNLNHDAMYWYRQDPGQGLRLIYYSQIVNDFQKGDIAEGYSVSREKKESFPLTVTSAQKNPTAFYLCASSSRQGTSTYEQYFGPGTRLTVT.

This sequence joins TRBV6-1 and TRBJ1-2; no firm D call. V lost 10 bases and J 1 base, leaving 13 bases between the germline ends. The germline V gene encodes CDR1 MNHNS and CDR2 SASEGT. The CDR3 runs to 13 residues. The CDR3 DNA reads TGTGCCACCAAGGCCCCGGGTAACTATGGCTACACCTTC. This encodes CATKAPGNYGYTF.

V and J are TRBV5-1 and TRBJ2-7; D uncertain. The CDR3 is made up of 13 amino acids. The ends were cut back, 0 bases at V and 3 bases at J, with 7 bases in the middle. Germline CDR1 SGHRS, CDR2 YFSETQ. Here the CDR3 reads CASSLDSFYEQYF. CDR3 bases: TGCGCCAGCAGCTTGGACTCCTTCTACGAGCAGTACTTC.